Following are 26 T cell receptor beta chains from one sample sequenced in a study of T-cell memory formation after mild COVID-19. TCRdb redid the calling of the 5' RACE reads with MiXCR, one entry per CDR3 protein. The sample holds 400,000 or so distinct CDR3 sequences, over 15% seen once. Sample: PBMCs or a T cell subset sorted from them (not recorded which). The source is an adult woman who had mild COVID-19 (a few samples of this study predate the infection). Cell type and time point are not known.

The chain couples TRBV18 to TRBJ1-1; possible D gene TRBD1, 5 bases. From germline, CDR1 is KGHSH and CDR2 LQKENI. The CDR3 runs 14 residues. V lost 2 bases to trimming and J lost 1 base, with 8 bases between them. CDR3 loop: CASSPVGTNTEAFF. CDR3 nucleotides: TGTGCCAGCTCACCAGTCGGGACGAACACTGAAGCTTTCTTT.

In its sample, this clonotype was seen once. J is TRBJ1-2 and V is TRBV7-9; 9 bases line up with TRBD1. Trimming removed 3 bases from V and 6 bases from J; junction bases left unmatched: 11. Germline CDR1 is SEHNR and CDR2 is FQNEAQ (reference sequence). The CDR3 consists of 16 residues. CDR3 sequence (DNA): TGTGCCAGCAGCTTCGGACAGGGGTTCACTTTTGATGGCTACACCTTC. This translates into CASSFGQGFTFDGYTF.

The rearrangement joins TRBV20-1 to TRBJ2-1; 10 bases agree with TRBD2. CDR1 and CDR2 (germline): DFQATT, SNEGSKA (reference sequence). The CDR3 runs 15 residues. The J segment lost 6 bases and the V segment lost 6 bases, leaving 11 bases of the junction unmatched. CDR3 loop: CSAPVPEREGNEQFF. The DNA of the CDR3 is TGCAGTGCGCCGGTCCCCGAGCGGGAGGGCAATGAGCAGTTCTTC.

The rearrangement joins TRBV5-4 to TRBJ1-1; unclear D gene. Trimming cost V 2 bases and J 4 bases, with 9 bases left between them. The germline V gene has CDR1 SGHNT and CDR2 YYREEE (reference sequence). The length of the CDR3 is 13 residues. CDR3 residues: CASSFPYGTEAFF. In nucleotides, the CDR3 is TGTGCCAGCAGCTTCCCTTACGGCACTGAAGCTTTCTTT.

This rearrangement joins TRBV5-1 to TRBJ2-3, with 10 nucleotides matching TRBD2. This CDR3 contains 15 residues. Germline V gives CDR1 SGHRS, CDR2 YFSETQ. V lost 4 bases, J lost 1 base, and 3 bases stayed unmatched. CDR3: CASSIGTSGTDTQYF. CDR3 in DNA: TGCGCCAGCAGCATAGGGACTAGCGGCACAGATACGCAGTATTTT.

V is TRBV9 and J is TRBJ2-6; 7 bases are shared with TRBD1. Germline trimming cut 4 bases from V and 12 bases from J; bases unmatched to any gene: 7. Germline CDR1 SGDLS, CDR2 YYNGEE. This CDR3 is built from 13 residues. In nucleotides, the CDR3 is TGTGCCAGCAGCTCACAGGGGATTCCCGTCCTGACTTTC. This encodes CASSSQGIPVLTF.

The CDR3 nucleotides read TGTGCCAGCAGTTTGCGGCTTCAGGAGCATGAGCAGTTCTTC. Its translation: CASSLRLQEHEQFF. The V call is TRBV12-3 or TRBV12-4, the J call TRBJ2-1; no firm D call. This CDR3 spans 14 amino acids. V dropped 3 bases and J dropped 8 bases, with 14 bases sitting between them.

This clonotype was recorded a few times. V gene TRBV5-1 combines with J gene TRBJ2-1; 12 bases agree with TRBD1. V trimming: 5 bases; J trimming: 8 bases; junction bases outside the gene matches: 11. Germline lookup yields CDR1 SGHRS and CDR2 YFSETQ. This CDR3 has 16 residues. CDR3 in DNA: TGCGCCAGCAGTCAACCGGGACAGGGGGCGGTCTATGAGCAGTTCTTC. Residues: CASSQPGQGAVYEQFF.

The chain combines TRBV24-1 with TRBJ1-1; TRBD1 is a possible D gene (6 bases). CDR3 size: 13 residues. Trimming took off 11 bases at V and 9 bases at J, with 21 bases between the two ends. Germline V gene data show CDR1 as KGHDR and CDR2 as SFDVKD. Here the CDR3 reads CAMSRWDKYQAFF. For the CDR3, the DNA is TGTGCCATGTCCAGGTGGGACAAATACCAAGCTTTCTTT.

The chain is built from TRBV5-6 and TRBJ2-7; 8 positions match TRBD1. J lost 0 bases, V lost 4 bases, and 6 bases had no gene match. This CDR3 is 15 amino acids long. Germline loops: CDR1 SGHDT, CDR2 YYEEEE. The CDR3 protein is CASSLRGLNSYEQYF. As DNA, the CDR3 is TGTGCCAGCAGCCTCAGGGGGCTGAACTCCTACGAGCAGTACTTC.

This chain uses TRBV7-6 with TRBJ2-6, with 12 bases matching TRBD2. The J segment lost 1 base and the V segment lost 0 bases, leaving 13 bases of the junction unmatched. This CDR3 comprises 22 residues. Germline assignment: CDR1 SGHVS and CDR2 FNYEAQ. CDR3 nucleotides: TGTGCCAGCAGCTTAGCGATCCGGACTAGCGGGAATCACCTATCTGGGGCCAACGTCCTGACTTTC. Its translation: CASSLAIRTSGNHLSGANVLTF.

The J gene is TRBJ2-3, the V gene TRBV20-1, with a weak D call TRBD2 (6 bases). From germline, CDR1 is DFQATT and CDR2 SNEGSKA (reference sequence). The CDR3 covers 14 residues. Trimming took 3 bases from V and 11 from J, leaving 21 bases between them. This CDR3 reads CSARRLDVGGVQYF. CDR3 DNA: TGCAGTGCTAGGAGACTAGACGTCGGGGGTGTGCAGTATTTT.

The chain has TRBV6-2 or TRBV6-3 and TRBJ2-5, with 7 positions matching TRBD1. Losses at the gene ends were 2 bases for V and 5 bases for J; bases not matched to a gene: 2. The CDR3 extends over 13 amino acids. CDR1 is MNHEY and CDR2 is SVGEGT in the germline V gene. DNA of the CDR3: TGTGCCAGCAGTTACCAGGACAGGGAGACCCAGTACTTC. Its protein product is CASSYQDRETQYF.

This clonotype was observed a handful of times. The chain has TRBV4-1 and TRBJ1-1, with D maybe TRBD1 (5 bases). Deletions cut 0 bases from V and 1 base from J, with 12 bases between. Germline V gene data show CDR1 as MGHRA and CDR2 as YSYEKL. The CDR3 totals 16 residues. CDR3 protein: CASSQEPGPQNTEAFF. The CDR3 DNA reads as TGCGCCAGCAGCCAAGAACCGGGGCCCCAGAACACTGAAGCTTTCTTT.

The table lists this clonotype with a few counts. The chain combines TRBV6-1 with TRBJ1-2, with D possibly being TRBD1 (5 bases). CDR3 length: 14 amino acids. V lost 2 bases and J 4 bases, leaving 11 bases between the germline ends. The germline V gene has CDR1 MNHNS and CDR2 SASEGT. CDR3 sequence reads: CASSEIGAGYGYTF. In nucleotides, the CDR3 is TGTGCCAGCAGTGAAATAGGGGCGGGCTATGGCTACACCTTC.

CDR3 residues: CASRPDVNTEAFF. Written as DNA, the CDR3 is TGTGCCAGCAGACCTGACGTAAACACTGAAGCTTTCTTT. The chain carries TRBV6-2 or TRBV6-3 and TRBJ1-1, with D uncertain. The germline CDR1 and CDR2 sequences are MNHEY and SVGEGT. The V end lost 6 bases, the J end lost 2 bases, and 10 bases lay between the germline ends. CDR3 length: 13 amino acids.

This clonotype was detected a few times. The gene calls are TRBV6-2 or TRBV6-3 and TRBJ2-7; D is ambiguous. The V and J ends lost 2 bases and 2 bases respectively, with 13 bases between them. CDR1 and CDR2 from the germline V gene are MNHEY and SVGEGT. This CDR3 region has 15 residues. CDR3 nucleotides: TGTGCCAGCAGTTACCCCTCGGAGCATCCCTACGAGCAGTACTTC. It encodes CASSYPSEHPYEQYF.

The sample holds a few counts of this clonotype. The chain recombines TRBV3-1 with TRBJ2-7; possibly TRBD1 for D (5 bases). With 4 bases removed from V and 4 bases from J, the gap between germline ends came to 11 bases. CDR1 LGHDT and CDR2 YNNKEL come from the germline V gene (reference sequence). CDR3 size: 13 residues. This CDR3 is CASSLGHAYEQYF. CDR3 in DNA: TGTGCCAGCAGCCTCGGACACGCTTACGAGCAGTACTTC.

The chain is built from TRBV12-3 or TRBV12-4 and TRBJ2-3; 7 positions agree with TRBD2. CDR3 length: 14 residues. The V segment lost 7 bases and the J segment 9 bases; nucleotides outside the gene matches: 13. CDR3 in DNA: TGTGCCAGCAACAACCGACTAGCAGCGGGGACGCAGTATTTT. The encoded protein is CASNNRLAAGTQYF.

In its sample, this clonotype was seen many times. J is TRBJ2-3 and V is TRBV27; D gene ambiguous. Germline loops: CDR1 MNHEY, CDR2 SMNVEV (reference sequence). With 3 bases removed from V and 0 bases from J, the gap between germline ends came to 10 bases. The CDR3 has 15 amino acids. Here the CDR3 reads CASSFSRRSTDTQYF. The CDR3, as DNA: TGTGCCAGCAGTTTTTCGAGAAGAAGCACAGATACGCAGTATTTT.

CDR3 in amino acids: CAISESGTDLNTEAFF. The CDR3 DNA sequence: TGTGCCATCAGTGAGTCGGGGACAGACTTGAACACTGAAGCTTTCTTT. The genes are TRBV10-3 and TRBJ1-1, with TRBD1 matching 7 bases. This CDR3 comprises 16 residues. Germline CDR1 is ENHRY and CDR2 is SYGVKD. With 0 bases clipped from V and 0 bases from J, the junction kept 4 bases outside the gene matches.

This clonotype was recorded once. The chain employs TRBV7-2 and TRBJ2-6; D might be TRBD1 or TRBD2, each matching 5 bases. The CDR3 sequence is 17 residues long. V lost 4 bases to trimming and J lost 0 bases, with 13 bases between them. The V gene's germline CDR1 is SGHTA and CDR2 FQGNSA. CDR3 residues: CASSSWGFSSGANVLTF. The CDR3 DNA sequence: TGTGCCAGCAGCTCATGGGGGTTCAGCTCTGGGGCCAACGTCCTGACTTTC.

This clonotype was detected only a few times. This chain joins TRBV20-1 and TRBJ1-1; D call uncertain. In germline, CDR1 is DFQATT, CDR2 SNEGSKA (reference sequence). This CDR3 contains 12 residues. Trimming pared 3 bases from V and 4 bases from J, leaving 9 bases between. CDR3 in DNA: TGCAGTGCTAGTCGGGAGGGCACTGAAGCTTTCTTT. It codes for CSASREGTEAFF.

The V and J genes are TRBV4-2 and TRBJ2-1; D may be TRBD1 (5 bases). Between the trimmed V and J ends, which lost 5 bases and 0 bases, there was a span of 14 bases. Germline V gives CDR1 LGHNA, CDR2 YNFKEQ. The CDR3 covers 16 residues. The CDR3 sequence is CASSSTQGNSYNEQFF. For the CDR3, the DNA is TGTGCCAGCAGCTCGACTCAGGGTAACTCCTACAATGAGCAGTTCTTC.

This clonotype was found a few times. V usage is TRBV11-2 and J usage is TRBJ1-5; possible D gene TRBD1, 5 bases. The germline CDR1 and CDR2 sequences are SGHAT and FQNNGV. CDR3 length: 14 amino acids. V shed 1 base and J shed 5 bases, with 9 bases lying between them. The CDR3 sequence is CASSLGGDYQPQHF. The CDR3 bases are TGTGCCAGCAGCTTAGGGGGGGACTATCAGCCCCAGCATTTT. Using reference TRBV11-2 and TRBJ1-5 for the parts outside the CDR3, the full variable domain is EAGVAQSPRYKIIEKRQSVAFWCNPISGHATLYWYQQILGQGPKLLIQFQNNGVVDDSQLPKDRFSAERLKGVDSTLKIQPAKLEDSAVYLCASSLGGDYQPQHFGDGTRLSIL.

This chain connects TRBV12-3 or TRBV12-4 to TRBJ2-3, with D possibly being TRBD1 or TRBD2 (6 bases each). V was shortened by 3 bases and J by 6 bases, with 13 bases between the two germline ends. The CDR3 runs 14 residues. The CDR3: CASSLGGPSDTQYF. CDR3 nucleotide sequence: TGTGCCAGCAGTTTGGGGGGCCCCTCGGATACGCAGTATTTT.